This T cell receptor beta chain was obtained from a study of OX40 agonist ivuxolimab in advanced cancers. This CDR3 has 16 amino acids. Germline assignment: CDR1 MDHEN and CDR2 SYDVKM. Trimming pared 5 bases from V and 0 bases from J, leaving 14 bases between. The protocol was immunoSEQ multiplex PCR, while the TCRdb copy is restricted to in-frame clones and leaves out a portion. The data contain around 31,000 clones, around nine tenths of them seen just once; the ten biggest clones take up around 39%. Individuals having autoimmune disease history or systemic immunosuppression were not enrolled. The starting material was CD4+ or CD8+ T cells sorted from blood, obtained in a trial of the OX40 agonist ivuxolimab. The chain recombines TRBV28 with TRBJ2-4; tentatively, D is TRBD1 or TRBD2 (5 bases each). The origin of this receptor is an adult with an advanced solid tumor such as melanoma, head and neck, liver or kidney cancer. CDR3 coding DNA: TGTGCCAGCAGTGTGGGACCAAGATTAGCCAAAAACATTCAGTACTTC. Protein: CASSVGPRLAKNIQYF.